Listed below are T cell receptor beta chains from one sample, sequenced in a study of early T cells in non-severe SARS-CoV-2 infection. TCRdb redid the calling of the 5' RACE reads with MiXCR, one entry per CDR3 protein. The sample yields tens of thousands of distinct CDR3 sequences, 10% to 15% seen once. Sequences were obtained from whole blood. All receptors derive from an adult who was a healthcare worker with PCR-confirmed SARS-CoV-2 infection or an uninfected control (not recorded which). The CDR3 runs from the conserved cysteine through the conserved F or W. D genes are given only for firm matches. Expanded clones get a size class; other rows say once, few or many, or leave the size out.

size: NA
length: 15
V: TRBV30
J: TRBJ1-3
D: TRBD1
CDR3: CAWSDRGHSGNTIYF
DNA: TGTGCCTGGAGTGACAGGGGCCACTCTGGAAACACCATATATTTT

size: many
length: 14
V: TRBV11-2
J: TRBJ2-2
D: NA
CDR3: CASSLDGGSGELFF
DNA: TGTGCCAGCAGCTTAGACGGGGGTTCCGGGGAGCTGTTTTTT

size: NA
length: 14
V: TRBV2
J: TRBJ2-5
D: TRBD2
CDR3: CASRGTSGEETQYF
DNA: TGTGCCAGCAGGGGGACTAGCGGGGAAGAGACCCAGTACTTC

size: many
length: 14
V: TRBV6-5
J: TRBJ2-3
D: NA
CDR3: CASSYSTSTDTQYF
DNA: TGTGCCAGCAGTTACTCGACTAGCACAGATACGCAGTATTTT

size: many
length: 16
V: TRBV7-6
J: TRBJ1-4
D: NA
CDR3: CASSSQGSPRNEKLFF
DNA: TGTGCCAGCAGCTCCCAGGGGTCGCCCAGGAATGAAAAACTGTTTTTT

size: few
length: 15
V: TRBV5-6
J: TRBJ2-1
D: TRBD2
CDR3: CASRIAGGEFNEQFF
DNA: TGTGCCAGCCGCATAGCGGGGGGTGAATTCAATGAGCAGTTCTTC

size: many
length: 14
V: TRBV5-1
J: TRBJ2-1
D: TRBD1
CDR3: CASGVGDSHNEQFF
DNA: TGCGCCAGCGGCGTTGGGGACAGCCACAATGAGCAGTTCTTC

size: few
length: 13
V: TRBV5-1
J: TRBJ2-7
D: NA
CDR3: CASSLALGYEQYF
DNA: TGCGCCAGCAGCTTGGCCCTGGGTTACGAGCAGTACTTC

size: many
length: 14
V: TRBV12-3/TRBV12-4
J: TRBJ2-4
D: NA
CDR3: CASRGWGIGNIQYF
DNA: TGTGCCAGCAGGGGGTGGGGGATTGGGAACATTCAGTACTTC

size: many
length: 15
V: TRBV29-1
J: TRBJ2-1
D: TRBD2
CDR3: CSVVERGDSYNEQFF
DNA: TGCAGCGTTGTCGAGCGGGGGGACTCCTACAATGAGCAGTTCTTC

size: many
length: 15
V: TRBV12-3/TRBV12-4
J: TRBJ2-5
D: TRBD2
CDR3: CASSLSGGPSETQYF
DNA: TGTGCCAGCAGTTTAAGCGGGGGGCCCTCGGAGACCCAGTACTTC

size: NA
length: 14
V: TRBV29-1
J: TRBJ2-3
D: TRBD2
CDR3: CSVAFAGGDDTQYF
DNA: TGCAGCGTAGCCTTTGCGGGGGGTGACGATACGCAGTATTTT